These T cell receptor beta chains were read from a single sample in a study of memory CD4+ T cells and cytomegalovirus serostatus. Profiling relied on immunoSEQ multiplex PCR, and the TCRdb table lists in-frame clones only, not all of them. The sample yields about 52,000 clones, around 83% seen once. The sample was memory CD4+ T cells from blood. The receptors here all came from an adult in good health and CMV-seropositive. Each CDR3 is given with its conserved first and last residue. A D gene is named only where the DNA matches it firmly. Size is stated for part of the rows, as once, few or many counts, or as a class when the clone is expanded.

j_call v_call clone_size d_call cdr3_aa
TRBJ2-7 TRBV28 NA TRBD2 CATTGTRRGEQYF
TRBJ2-7 TRBV7-9 NA TRBD2 CASSGRTSGRGEQYF
TRBJ2-1 TRBV5-1 once TRBD2 CASNDPSSGSRHEQFF
TRBJ1-2 TRBV2 few NA CASSSDRDNYGYTF
TRBJ2-1 TRBV30 once NA CAWGGHLNEQFF
TRBJ2-6 TRBV19 NA NA CASSFQPWGNPGANVLTF
TRBJ2-2 TRBV5-1 NA NA CASSFGGPNTGELFF
TRBJ2-2 TRBV5-1 NA NA CASSFQRPNTGELFF
TRBJ2-1 TRBV28 few TRBD2 CASSLWASGRDEQFF
TRBJ1-2 TRBV7-3 NA NA CASSPSGVGSRSTF
TRBJ2-5 TRBV5-6 NA NA CASSQVWGRETQYF
TRBJ2-7 TRBV7-8 few NA CASSPSSYEQYF
TRBJ2-7 TRBV7-2 NA NA CASSQGTVYEQYF
TRBJ2-6 TRBV5-4 NA NA CASSQWVDKNVLTF
TRBJ2-3 TRBV18 NA NA CASTQTRSTDTQYF
TRBJ2-3 TRBV7-9 NA NA CASSLTQATDTQYF
TRBJ2-7 TRBV19 NA TRBD1 CASSGPGQAIYEQYF
TRBJ2-2 TRBV6-1 NA TRBD1 CASSEDRVGELFF
TRBJ2-1 TRBV25-1 NA NA CASSEPTGEQFF
TRBJ2-2 TRBV6-1 NA NA CASSEQIGSNTGELFF
TRBJ1-1 TRBV7-9 NA NA CASRTGSPNTEAFF
TRBJ2-3 TRBV18 NA NA CASSPPLPIFTDTQYF
TRBJ2-1 TRBV5-6 NA TRBD2 CASSFGAGGLDEQFF
TRBJ1-1 TRBV4-2 NA NA CASSQVSRQVNTEAFF
TRBJ1-5 TRBV6-5 NA NA CASSQDSNQPQHF
TRBJ1-1 TRBV4-3 NA TRBD1 CASSQGQGARKAFF
TRBJ2-7 TRBV15 NA TRBD2 CATSRAGTSGAYEQYF
TRBJ2-3 TRBV7-2 NA TRBD2 CASSFLGLVLYF
TRBJ1-5 TRBV28 NA NA CASSTPTMSHQPQHF
TRBJ1-4 TRBV2 few NA CASSVSGEKLFF
TRBJ1-5 TRBV7-6 NA NA CASSLAATGNQPQHF